These 27 T cell receptor beta chains were all obtained from the same sample, sequenced in a study of blood T cell repertoires in COVID-19. The repertoire was sequenced with immunoSEQ multiplex PCR; TCRdb's copy has only in-frame clones and lacks some. The sample gives approximately 240,000 clones, 90% to 95% of which show up once; approximately 2% is in the top ten. Sequenced input: PBMCs or T cells enriched from blood (not recorded which). The receptors originated from a woman aged 18-29 years who had recovered from COVID-19.

The rearrangement joins TRBV9 to TRBJ1-6, with 7 bases identical to TRBD1. With V trimmed by 3 bases and J by 5 bases, 11 bases remained unmatched. Germline V gives CDR1 SGDLS, CDR2 YYNGEE. This CDR3 is 17 amino acids long. CDR3 coding DNA: TGTGCCAGCAGCGCCGCCATGGTCAGGGGGAATAATTCACCCCTCCACTTT. Encoded protein: CASSAAMVRGNNSPLHF.

V usage is TRBV29-1 and J usage is TRBJ2-3, with D maybe TRBD1 (5 bases). The CDR3 sequence is 12 residues long. Germline V lookup: CDR1 SQVTM, CDR2 ANQGSEA. The CDR3 region has the DNA TGCAGACCCCCGCCCAGGGCAAATACGCAGTATTTT. Translation gives CRPPPRANTQYF.

The chain has TRBV27 and TRBJ2-7, with TRBD1 identical over 8 bases. Trimming removed 6 bases from V and 1 base from J; junction bases left unmatched: 23. Germline-derived CDR1 and CDR2 are MNHEY and SMNVEV (reference sequence). The CDR3 is 20 residues long. The CDR3 reads CASSSLYFRAGGSRSYEQYF. CDR3 nucleotides: TGTGCCAGCAGCAGTTTATATTTCCGGGCAGGGGGCAGCAGATCCTACGAGCAGTACTTC.

The chain couples TRBV27 to TRBJ2-7; 13 bases fit TRBD2. Losses at the gene ends were 7 bases for V and 6 bases for J; bases not matched to a gene: 3. This CDR3 has 13 residues. The V gene's germline CDR1 is MNHEY and CDR2 SMNVEV (reference sequence). CDR3 nucleotide sequence: TGTGCCAGCAAACTAGCGGGGGGGCCCGAGCAGTACTTC. Translation: CASKLAGGPEQYF.

This clone was seen once. The DNA for the CDR3 is TGTGCCAGCAGTGATCGACTAGCGGGACTCGGTGAGCAGTTCTTC. Translated, it gives CASSDRLAGLGEQFF. The genes are TRBV6-4 and TRBJ2-1, with 11 nucleotides matching TRBD2. The V gene end was trimmed by 3 bases and the J gene end by 9 bases; junction bases not matched to a gene: 7. The germline CDR1 and CDR2 sequences are MRHNA and SNTAGT. The CDR3 contains 15 residues.

CDR3 nucleotide sequence: TGTGCCAGCAGCCCCAGACAACAGGGGAGCGAGCAGTTCTTC. Protein product: CASSPRQQGSEQFF. The V gene is TRBV7-2, the J gene TRBJ2-1, with TRBD1 matching 7 bases. The V gene end was trimmed by 5 bases and the J gene end by 10 bases; junction bases not matched to a gene: 11. Germline V gene data show CDR1 as SGHTA and CDR2 as FQGNSA. The CDR3 is 14 residues long.

V is TRBV7-9 and J is TRBJ1-1; 11 bases map to TRBD1. Germline assignment: CDR1 SEHNR and CDR2 FQNEAQ (reference sequence). The CDR3 sequence is 15 residues long. V gave up 5 bases and J gave up 5 bases; unmatched junction bases: 7. The CDR3 DNA is TGTGCCAGCAGCCCAGACCGGGACAGGGGGACTGAAGCTTTCTTT. It yields the protein CASSPDRDRGTEAFF.

This clone has just a few counts. This chain links TRBV7-2 with TRBJ1-2; the D is unclear. V was trimmed by 1 base and J by 4 bases, leaving 4 bases between them. The germline CDR1 and CDR2 sequences are SGHTA and FQGNSA. CDR3 size: 12 residues. The CDR3 protein is CASSLDIYGYTF. The DNA of the CDR3 is TGTGCCAGCAGCTTAGACATCTATGGCTACACCTTC. The full variable domain, rest sourced from reference TRBV7-2 and TRBJ1-2, is GAGVSQSPSNKVTEKGKDVELRCDPISGHTALYWYRQSLGQGLEFLIYFQGNSAPDKSGLPSDRFSAERTGGSVSTLTIQRTQQEDSAVYLCASSLDIYGYTFGSGTRLTVV.

This clone showed up just once. The rearrangement links TRBV28 to TRBJ2-1, with TRBD1 matching 7 bases. CDR3 size: 14 residues. CDR1 is MDHEN, CDR2 SYDVKM, per germline. The trim removed 5 bases at V and 11 bases at J, leaving 12 bases unmatched. The CDR3 DNA reads as TGTGCCAGCAGTACCCCCATGAAGGGGGCGCAGCAGTTCTTC. It translates to CASSTPMKGAQQFF.

The genes are TRBV7-3 and TRBJ2-1, with D possibly matching TRBD2 (5 bases). Trimming removed 8 bases from V and 2 bases from J, with 10 bases in between. The CDR3 is 13 amino acids. The germline CDR1 and CDR2 sequences are SGHTA and FQGTGA. Here the CDR3 reads CASGSGPYNEQFF. CDR3 in DNA: TGTGCCAGCGGGAGTGGGCCCTACAATGAGCAGTTCTTC.

This rearrangement joins TRBV24-1 to TRBJ1-2, with D perhaps TRBD1 (6 bases). This CDR3 is 15 amino acids long. Trimming cost V 2 bases and J 4 bases, with 13 bases left between them. Germline V gene sequence: CDR1 KGHDR, CDR2 SFDVKD. As DNA, the CDR3 is TGTGCCACCAGTGATTCGACAGGCCCCATCTATGGCTACACCTTC. It encodes CATSDSTGPIYGYTF.

The V call is TRBV7-2, the J call TRBJ2-1; TRBD2 matches 11 bases. Germline trimming cut 5 bases from V and 7 bases from J; bases unmatched to any gene: 7. Germline assignment: CDR1 SGHTA and CDR2 FQGNSA. The CDR3 is 15 amino acids. CDR3 residues: CASSSPGLAVNEQFF. The CDR3 region has the DNA TGTGCCAGCAGCAGTCCGGGACTAGCGGTTAATGAGCAGTTCTTC. The full variable domain, its missing parts supplied by reference TRBV7-2 and TRBJ2-1, is GAGVSQSPSNKVTEKGKDVELRCDPISGHTALYWYRQSLGQGLEFLIYFQGNSAPDKSGLPSDRFSAERTGGSVSTLTIQRTQQEDSAVYLCASSSPGLAVNEQFFGPGTRLTVL.

The CDR3 nucleotides are TGTGCCAGCAGCTTCAGGGGAAGCACAGATACGCAGTATTTT. Translation gives CASSFRGSTDTQYF. V gene TRBV7-9 combines with J gene TRBJ2-3; D possibly corresponds to TRBD1 (6 bases). V lost 3 bases, J lost 0 bases, and 7 bases lay in between. Germline loops: CDR1 SEHNR, CDR2 FQNEAQ (reference sequence). This CDR3 is built from 14 residues.

This clone was counted once. This rearrangement joins TRBV7-8 to TRBJ2-2; D is ambiguous. With 2 bases removed from V and 4 bases from J, the gap between germline ends came to 5 bases. The CDR3 covers 13 residues. The V gene's germline CDR1 is SGHVS and CDR2 FQNEAQ. The DNA of the CDR3 is TGTGCCAGCAGCTTAAAGCCCACCGGGGAGCTGTTTTTT. Residues: CASSLKPTGELFF.

The chain recombines TRBV6-1 with TRBJ1-5; 9 bases are a match to TRBD1. V was clipped by 5 bases and J by 1 base; unmatched bases: 6. Per germline, CDR1 MNHNS and CDR2 SASEGT. The CDR3 has 16 residues. This CDR3 reads CASSKGDRASNQPQHF. The CDR3 bases are TGTGCCAGCAGTAAAGGGGACAGGGCGAGCAATCAGCCCCAGCATTTT.

This clone came up once. The chain carries TRBV20-1 and TRBJ2-1, with TRBD2 as a possible D gene (5 bases). From germline, CDR1 is DFQATT and CDR2 SNEGSKA (reference sequence). CDR3 length: 15 amino acids. The V end lost 3 bases, the J end lost 0 bases, and 12 bases lay between the germline ends. The CDR3 loop reads CSASRTFSSYNEQFF. CDR3 DNA: TGCAGTGCTAGTCGGACTTTTAGCTCCTACAATGAGCAGTTCTTC.

The rearrangement links TRBV10-3 to TRBJ2-5; TRBD2 matches 10 bases. This CDR3 has 15 amino acids. V lost 6 bases to trimming and J lost 5 bases; unmatched junction nucleotides: 9. Germline CDR1 reads ENHRY; CDR2 reads SYGVKD. CDR3 coding DNA: TGTGCCATCAGGTCCAGCGGGGGGGCCGGGGAGACCCAGTACTTC. Protein product: CAIRSSGGAGETQYF.

The V gene is TRBV28, the J gene TRBJ2-7, with TRBD2 identical over 15 bases. V shed 5 bases, J shed 2 bases, and the junction held 7 bases outside the gene matches. The CDR3 sequence is 17 residues long. Germline V lookup: CDR1 MDHEN, CDR2 SYDVKM. The DNA for the CDR3 is TGTGCCAGCAGTCCGCTCGGGACTAGCGGGAGGACCTACGAGCAGTACTTC. Protein product: CASSPLGTSGRTYEQYF. The whole variable domain, remainder taken from reference TRBV28 and TRBJ2-7, is DVKVTQSSRYLVKRTGEKVFLECVQDMDHENMFWYRQDPGLGLRLIYFSYDVKMKEKGDIPEGYSVSREKKERFSLILESASTNQTSMYLCASSPLGTSGRTYEQYFGPGTRLTVT.

The rearrangement uses TRBV9 and TRBJ2-3; D unclear. CDR1 and CDR2 from the germline V gene are SGDLS and YYNGEE. The V end was cut by 0 bases, the J end by 1 base, with 3 bases between. CDR3 length: 13 residues. CDR3 protein: CASSVGGTDTQYF. For the CDR3, the DNA is TGTGCCAGCAGCGTAGGAGGCACAGATACGCAGTATTTT.

The chain is built from TRBV13 and TRBJ1-2; weak D call: TRBD1 (5 bases). The CDR3 extends over 16 amino acids. Germline CDR1 PRHDT, CDR2 FYEKMQ (reference sequence). V dropped 2 bases and J dropped 8 bases, with 21 bases sitting between them. The CDR3 protein is CASSLRPTAAGGGYTF. As DNA, the CDR3 is TGTGCCAGCAGCTTACGCCCCACAGCTGCCGGGGGAGGCTACACCTTC.

The chain combines TRBV7-3 with TRBJ2-7, with TRBD2 as a possible D gene (6 bases). Per germline, CDR1 SGHTA and CDR2 FQGTGA. This CDR3 has 14 residues. Trimming took off 3 bases at V and 3 bases at J, with 12 bases between the two ends. CDR3 bases: TGTGCCAGCAGCTTGGGAGGTTCCGACTACGAGCAGTACTTC. It yields the protein CASSLGGSDYEQYF.

The chain is built from TRBV7-3 and TRBJ2-1; 7 bases line up with TRBD1. The CDR3 runs 13 residues. Trimming at V came to 8 bases and at J to 5 bases, leaving 6 bases not matched to a gene. Germline CDR1 is SGHTA and CDR2 is FQGTGA. CDR3 DNA: TGTGCCAGCTCCCAGGGGGTGAACAATGAGCAGTTCTTC. It yields the protein CASSQGVNNEQFF.

This chain uses TRBV19 with TRBJ2-2, with 10 bases aligning to TRBD1. V was clipped by 7 bases and J by 5 bases; unmatched bases: 4. The length of the CDR3 is 14 residues. Germline V gene lookup returns CDR1 LNHDA and CDR2 SQIVND (reference sequence). The CDR3 nucleotides are TGTGCCAGTATGGACAGGGGGGATACCGGGGAGCTGTTTTTT. Amino acid sequence: CASMDRGDTGELFF.

The chain combines TRBV3-1 (or the pseudogene TRBV3-2) with TRBJ1-5, with D unclear. V was pared by 2 bases and J by 5 bases, with 7 bases between. The CDR3 is 13 residues long. Germline V gene lookup returns CDR1 LGHDT and CDR2 YNNKEL (reference sequence). The CDR3 protein is CASSQRLYQPQHF. The CDR3 coding sequence is TGTGCCAGCAGCCAACGCCTATATCAGCCCCAGCATTTT.

This sequence joins TRBV10-3 and TRBJ2-1; the match to TRBD1 covers 8 bases. This CDR3 comprises 13 residues. CDR1 is ENHRY and CDR2 is SYGVKD in the germline V gene. The ends lost 6 bases at V and 10 bases at J; junction bases unmatched: 8. The CDR3 protein is CAISGQGGGEQFF. CDR3 nucleotide sequence: TGTGCCATCAGCGGACAGGGAGGAGGAGAGCAGTTCTTC.

On this clone itself: The junction departs from the called germline gene at one end, perhaps through a read error. The CDR3 loop reads CASSLAAGGIF. CDR3 in DNA: TGTGCCAGCAGCTTGGCGGCAGGGGGGATCTTC. V and J are TRBV7-9 and TRBJ1-2; 7 nucleotides align to TRBD1. The CDR3 consists of 11 residues. Germline V gene lookup returns CDR1 SEHNR and CDR2 FQNEAQ (reference sequence).

The CDR3: CASSYRQGSNTGELFF. DNA of the CDR3: TGTGCCAGCAGCTACCGACAGGGTTCGAACACCGGGGAGCTGTTTTTT. The chain carries TRBV11-3 and TRBJ2-2; TRBD1 agrees at 7 bases. The CDR3 sequence is 16 residues long. CDR1 is SGHNT, CDR2 YENEEA, per germline. V was clipped by 4 bases and J by 0 bases; unmatched bases: 5.